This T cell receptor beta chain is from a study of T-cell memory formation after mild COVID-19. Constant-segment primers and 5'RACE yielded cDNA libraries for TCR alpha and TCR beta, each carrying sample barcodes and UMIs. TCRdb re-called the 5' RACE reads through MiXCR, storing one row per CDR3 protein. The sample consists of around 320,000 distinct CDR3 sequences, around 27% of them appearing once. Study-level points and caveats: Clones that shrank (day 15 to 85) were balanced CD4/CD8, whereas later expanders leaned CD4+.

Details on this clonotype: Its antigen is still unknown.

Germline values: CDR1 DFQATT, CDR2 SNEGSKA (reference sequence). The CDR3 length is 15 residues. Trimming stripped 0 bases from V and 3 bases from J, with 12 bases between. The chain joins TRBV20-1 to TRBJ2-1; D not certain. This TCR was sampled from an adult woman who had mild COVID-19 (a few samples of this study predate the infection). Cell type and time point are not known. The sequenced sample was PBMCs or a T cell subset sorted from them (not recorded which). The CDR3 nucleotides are TGCAGTGCTAGAGATGCTGGCAGGAGCTACAATGAGCAGTTCTTC. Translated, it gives CSARDAGRSYNEQFF.